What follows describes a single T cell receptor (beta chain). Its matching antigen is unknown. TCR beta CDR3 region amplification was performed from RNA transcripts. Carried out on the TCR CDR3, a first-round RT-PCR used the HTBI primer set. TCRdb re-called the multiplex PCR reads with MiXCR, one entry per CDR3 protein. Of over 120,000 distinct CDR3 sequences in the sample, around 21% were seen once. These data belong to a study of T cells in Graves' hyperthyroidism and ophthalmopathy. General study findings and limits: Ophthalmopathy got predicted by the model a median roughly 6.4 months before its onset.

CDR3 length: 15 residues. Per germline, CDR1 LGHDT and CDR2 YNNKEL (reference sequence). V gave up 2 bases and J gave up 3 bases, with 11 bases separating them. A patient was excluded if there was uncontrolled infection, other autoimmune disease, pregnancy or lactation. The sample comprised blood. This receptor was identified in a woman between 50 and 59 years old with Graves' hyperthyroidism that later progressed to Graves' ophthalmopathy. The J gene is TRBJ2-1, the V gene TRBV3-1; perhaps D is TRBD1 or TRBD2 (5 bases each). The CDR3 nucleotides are TGTGCCAGCAGCCAAAATGGGGCGGGCTACAATGAGCAGTTCTTC. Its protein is CASSQNGAGYNEQFF.